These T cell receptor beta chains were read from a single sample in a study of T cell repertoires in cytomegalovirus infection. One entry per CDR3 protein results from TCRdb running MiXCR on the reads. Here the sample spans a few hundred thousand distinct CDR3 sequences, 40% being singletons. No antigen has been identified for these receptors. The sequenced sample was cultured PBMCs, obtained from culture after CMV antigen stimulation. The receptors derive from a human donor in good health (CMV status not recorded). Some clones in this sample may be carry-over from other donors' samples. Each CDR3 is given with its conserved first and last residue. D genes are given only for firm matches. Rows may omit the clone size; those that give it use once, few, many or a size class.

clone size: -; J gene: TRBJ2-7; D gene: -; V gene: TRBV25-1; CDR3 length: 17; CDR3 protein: CASSPLGGGPRSYEQYF; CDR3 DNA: TGTGCCAGCTCCCCTCTAGGAGGGGGCCCTCGCTCCTACGAGCAGTACTTC
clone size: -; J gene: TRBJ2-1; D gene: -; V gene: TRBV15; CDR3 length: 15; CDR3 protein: CATSGAGVTYNEQFF; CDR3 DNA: TGTGCCACCAGCGGAGCTGGGGTAACCTACAATGAGCAGTTCTTC
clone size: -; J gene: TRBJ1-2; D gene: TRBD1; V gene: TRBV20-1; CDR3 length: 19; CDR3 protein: CSASWDSGGVFVGVYGYTF; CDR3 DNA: TGCAGTGCTAGTTGGGACAGCGGAGGAGTTTTCGTTGGGGTTTATGGCTACACCTTC
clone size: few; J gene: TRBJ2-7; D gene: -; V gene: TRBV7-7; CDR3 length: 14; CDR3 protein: CASTHTGLSYEQYF; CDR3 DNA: TGTGCCAGCACCCACACAGGGTTGTCCTACGAGCAGTACTTC
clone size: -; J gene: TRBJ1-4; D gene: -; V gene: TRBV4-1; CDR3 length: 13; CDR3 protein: CASSQVGGEKLFF; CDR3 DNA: TGCGCCAGCAGCCAAGTGGGCGGAGAAAAACTGTTTTTT
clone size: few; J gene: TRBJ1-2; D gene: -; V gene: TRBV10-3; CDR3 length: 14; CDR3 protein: CAISERAGSYGYTF; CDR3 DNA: TGTGCCATCAGTGAGAGGGCAGGTTCCTATGGCTACACCTTC
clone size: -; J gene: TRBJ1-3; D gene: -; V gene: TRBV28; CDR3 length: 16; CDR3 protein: CASSLETGRDGNTIYF; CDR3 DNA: TGTGCCAGCAGTTTGGAAACAGGCAGAGATGGAAACACCATATATTTT
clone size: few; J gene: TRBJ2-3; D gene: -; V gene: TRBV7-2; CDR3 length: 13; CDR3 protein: CASSSTFRNTQYF; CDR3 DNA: TGTGCCAGCAGCTCCACGTTTCGAAATACGCAGTATTTT
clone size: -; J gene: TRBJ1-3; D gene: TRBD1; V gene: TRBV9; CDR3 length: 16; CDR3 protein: CASSANPGTGGNTIYF; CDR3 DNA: TGTGCCAGCAGCGCAAATCCCGGGACAGGGGGAAACACCATATATTTT
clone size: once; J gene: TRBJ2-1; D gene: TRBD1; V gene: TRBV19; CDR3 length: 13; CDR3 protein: CASTGTAPNEQFF; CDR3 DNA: TGTGCCAGCACCGGGACAGCGCCCAATGAGCAGTTCTTC
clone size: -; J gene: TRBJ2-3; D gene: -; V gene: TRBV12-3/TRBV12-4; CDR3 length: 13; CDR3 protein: CASSFGRGDTQYF; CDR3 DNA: TGTGCCAGCAGTTTCGGACGGGGGGATACGCAGTATTTT
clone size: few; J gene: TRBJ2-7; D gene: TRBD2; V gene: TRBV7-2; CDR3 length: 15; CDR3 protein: CASSLGAGVGYEQYF; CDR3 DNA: TGTGCCAGCAGCTTAGGCGCGGGAGTGGGTTACGAGCAGTACTTC
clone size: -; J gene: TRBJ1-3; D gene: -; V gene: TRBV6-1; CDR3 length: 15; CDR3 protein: CASSERRQAANTIYF; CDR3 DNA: TGTGCCAGCAGTGAACGGAGACAGGCGGCAAACACCATATATTTT